This TCR beta chain appears in the sequencing data of a study of blood T cell repertoires in COVID-19. Looking at the study overall: PBMCs, B-cell-depleted T cells, or T cells were the source of the cDNA or gDNA that made up the material.

Clones were read by immunoSEQ multiplex PCR, and TCRdb kept only the in-frame ones, dropping some. The repertoire holds about 94,000 clones, with 80% to 85% as singletons. Sequencing input: peripheral blood. This sequence originates from a man between 60 and 70 years old with acute or convalescent COVID-19.

CDR3 residues: CASSGTGTGDTEAFF. The CDR3, as DNA: TGTGCCAGCAGCGGTACCGGGACAGGGGACACTGAAGCTTTCTTT. The chain combines TRBV9 with TRBJ1-1, with 10 nucleotides matching TRBD1. The V and J ends lost 3 bases and 3 bases, in that order; junction bases with no gene match: 5. CDR1 is SGDLS, CDR2 YYNGEE, per germline. This CDR3 has 15 residues.